The source of this TCR beta chain is a study of cytomegalovirus exposure and HLA in healthy donors. The PCR had 60 Vbeta and 13 Jbeta primers. Profiled with immunoSEQ multiplex PCR; TCRdb holds only in-frame clones, not every one. Of 60,000 to 75,000 clones listed, approximately 81% are singletons. Trimming removed 3 bases from V and 4 bases from J; junction bases left unmatched: 1. CDR3 length: 14 amino acids. The germline V gene has CDR1 SEHNR and CDR2 FQNEAQ (reference sequence). This rearrangement joins TRBV7-9 to TRBJ2-5; 11 nucleotides match TRBD1. This receptor was taken from a woman aged 30 to 39 in good health and CMV-seropositive. Sequencing was done on a sample of PBMCs. The CDR3 DNA reads as TGTGCCAGCAGCTTGGGGACAGGGGGAGAGACCCAGTACTTC. It is translated as CASSLGTGGETQYF.